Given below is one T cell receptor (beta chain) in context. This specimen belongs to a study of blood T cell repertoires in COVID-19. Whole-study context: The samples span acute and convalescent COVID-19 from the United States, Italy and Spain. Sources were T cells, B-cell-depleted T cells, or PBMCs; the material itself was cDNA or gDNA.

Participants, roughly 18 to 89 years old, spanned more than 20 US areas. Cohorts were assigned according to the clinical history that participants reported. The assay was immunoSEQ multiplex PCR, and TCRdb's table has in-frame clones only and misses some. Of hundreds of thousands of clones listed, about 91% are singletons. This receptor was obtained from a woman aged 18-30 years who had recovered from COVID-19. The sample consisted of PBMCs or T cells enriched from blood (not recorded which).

CDR3 sequence reads: CASSLETYRASEKLFF. The CDR3 nucleotides are TGTGCCAGCAGCCTAGAGACCTACAGGGCAAGTGAAAAACTGTTTTTT. The chain uses TRBV7-2 and TRBJ1-4, with a weak D call TRBD1 (6 bases). Trimming took off 5 bases at V and 7 bases at J, with 20 bases between the two ends. The CDR3 is 16 residues long. Looked up from germline, CDR1 is SGHTA and CDR2 is FQGNSA.